The 8 T cell receptor beta chains in this list originate from one sample, sequenced in a study of identical twins' blood T cells. Via MiXCR, TCRdb re-called the 5' RACE reads, giving one row per CDR3 protein. Of 350,000 to 400,000 distinct CDR3 sequences in the sample, 28% are singletons; the top ten hold roughly 5.5%. Material: PBMCs. These receptors all stem from a woman aged 18 to 50 in good health.

The rearrangement uses TRBV12-5 and TRBJ1-1; D is undetermined. The CDR3 is made up of 12 amino acids. Germline V gene sequence: CDR1 LGHNT, CDR2 FRNRAP. Trimming stripped 9 bases from V and 3 bases from J, with 11 bases between. The CDR3 region has the DNA TGTGCTAGCGCGGTTATGGACACTGAAGCTTTCTTT. Encoded protein: CASAVMDTEAFF.

With regard to this clonotype: The final CDR3 position lacks the conserved phenylalanine or tryptophan, pointing to a likely read error. The CDR3 region is CASSPRKEPRKAFL. CDR3 coding DNA: TGTGCCAGCAGCCCAAGAAAAGAGCCTAGGAAGGCTTTCCTT. The V gene is TRBV9, the J gene TRBJ1-1; D gene ambiguous. V dropped 4 bases and J dropped 11 bases, with 21 bases sitting between them. The CDR3 covers 14 residues. CDR1 SGDLS and CDR2 YYNGEE come from the germline V gene.

This sequence joins TRBV10-3 and TRBJ1-5, with a tentative D call TRBD1 (5 bases). CDR1 and CDR2 from the germline V gene are ENHRY and SYGVKD. This CDR3 has 17 residues. The germline V and J ends were trimmed by 10 bases and 0 bases, with 22 bases remaining between them. CDR3 DNA sequence: TGTGCCACGACCTCAGGGACCCTCAAGGGTAGCAATCAGCCCCAGCATTTT. Translation: CATTSGTLKGSNQPQHF.

A single count supports this clonotype. The chain links TRBV7-9 to TRBJ1-1, with D unclear. The CDR3 is 13 amino acids. V was trimmed by 0 bases and J by 6 bases, leaving 8 bases between them. The V gene's germline CDR1 is SEHNR and CDR2 FQNEAQ (reference sequence). The CDR3 sequence is CASSLARLPEAFF. The CDR3 DNA reads TGTGCCAGCAGCTTAGCGCGGTTACCTGAAGCTTTCTTT.

The rearrangement uses TRBV10-3 and TRBJ1-2; D is uncertain. The ends were cut back, 7 bases at V and 3 bases at J, with 15 bases in the middle. CDR1 is ENHRY, CDR2 SYGVKD, per germline. The CDR3 is 14 residues long. The CDR3: CAITAEGGYYGYTF. The CDR3 coding sequence is TGTGCCATCACGGCTGAGGGCGGTTACTATGGCTACACCTTC.

In this sample, this clonotype turned up a few times. The V call is TRBV2, the J call TRBJ2-7, with unresolved D. CDR3 length equals 13 residues. CDR1 is SNHLY, CDR2 FYNNEI, per germline. V shed 4 bases and J shed 0 bases, with 7 bases lying between them. CDR3 amino acids: CASSGDTSYEQYF. CDR3 coding DNA: TGTGCCAGCAGTGGAGACACCTCCTACGAGCAGTACTTC. The full variable domain, with the rest looked up from reference TRBV2 and TRBJ2-7, is EPEVTQTPSHQVTQMGQEVILRCVPISNHLYFYWYRQILGQKVEFLVSFYNNEISEKSEIFDDQFSVERPDGSNFTLKIRSTKLEDSAMYFCASSGDTSYEQYFGPGTRLTVT.

This sequence joins TRBV19 and TRBJ1-2, with D unclear. CDR3 length equals 13 residues. V was trimmed by 5 bases and J by 3 bases, leaving 10 bases between them. CDR1 is LNHDA, CDR2 SQIVND, per germline (reference sequence). CDR3 in DNA: TGTGCCAGTAGTCATAGGGAAGACTATGGCTACACCTTC. Amino acids: CASSHREDYGYTF.

This clonotype appeared once. Possible read error: a much larger clone is one base away. The V call is TRBV11-2, the J call TRBJ2-5, with a tentative D call TRBD2 (5 bases). Germline V CDR1 and CDR2: SGHAT, FQNNGV. The CDR3 is 14 residues long. CDR3 sequence reads: CASGLVSLGLDQDF. In DNA form, the CDR3 reads TGTGCCAGCGGCTTAGTCTCCTTAGGACTCGACCAGGACTTC.